This T cell receptor (beta chain) comes out of a study of shared clonotypes between healthy human individuals. Study results and caveats: It was anticipated that sequencing depth would influence how many clonotypes donors shared.

This clone appeared a few times. Its antigen is currently unknown. The study enrolled healthy HIV-negative adults without recent acute infections or vaccinations as donors. An assay was performed, and its level was deep. When replicate PCRs were run on unsorted PBMC, they used 250 to 300 ng DNA, 25,000 to 35,000 T cell genomes. Assay used: immunoSEQ multiplex PCR; TCRdb lists only in-frame clones, some missing. The sample holds about half a million clones; around 80% are singletons and the top ten take 12%. Germline V gene data show CDR1 as SGHAT and CDR2 as FQNNGV. This CDR3 spans 12 amino acids. Sequenced: PBMCs. The TCR sequence derives from a woman between 40 and 50 years old in good health. Some clones in this sample may be carry-over from other donors' samples. The rearrangement joins TRBV11-2 to TRBJ2-5; D is undetermined. TRBJ2-7 explains the end of the DNA better; the J call may be wrong. The CDR3 sequence is CASSDKDYEQYF. The CDR3, as DNA: TGTGCCAGCAGCGACAAGGATTACGAGCAGTACTTC.